This TCR beta chain comes out of a study of human T cells and chemical hapten exposure listed by TCRdb under 2021. In terms of the full investigation: For sensitization, 2% DPC in acetone was applied to an approximately 2 cm by approximately 2 cm area of upper inner arm skin. Patient blood was sampled pre-sensitization (week 0) and at 2, 6 and about 24 weeks after DPC sensitization. Patch testing on the upper back used Finn chambers containing 0.01% DPC, with scoring done after 6 days according to International Contact Dermatitis Research Group standards. The mostly female patient cohort included alopecia areata with under or over 50% scalp involvement, alopecia totalis and alopecia universalis. For TCR sequencing, blood came from twenty-nine alopecia patients at anywhere from one to four time points (pre-sensitization, 2, 6 and 24 weeks). The study tracked peripheral blood TCR repertoire changes in vivo during primary and secondary sensitization to the hapten diphenylcyclopropenone (DPC) in alopecia patients. Throughout the study period of about 25 weeks, patients also received therapeutic DPC doses to the scalp every week. Libraries were pooled for sequencing, and per-sample TCR yields varied mainly because of small differences in library volumes within the pool. The paper's findings and limits, for the study overall: Because every patient had alopecia, a presumed autoimmune disease, the patients' immune response might differ from that of healthy individuals. No change with DPC sensitization was found in the number of TCRs above 1 in 1000 frequency, and no evidence of global repertoire structure alterations was found. A positive correlation was found between the number of PT1 expanded TCRs and patch test score, with significance reached at thresholds 8, 16 and 32 but not 4. Expanded TCRs formed significantly more large CDR3 similarity clusters than pre-sensitization or healthy control sets, consistent with antigen-driven responses. Repeated subsampling changed both the strength of the expansion versus patch-test correlation and the threshold at which that correlation became significant.

The V and J ends are trimmed by 10 bases and 6 bases, leaving 12 bases between them. Per the germline V gene, MDHEN is the CDR1 and SYDVKM is the CDR2. Its CDR3 holds 12 amino acids, cysteine through phenylalanine. The entry retains the CDR3 DNA only, 36 bases that are in frame from base 1. With respect to this clonotype: Its antigen is currently not known. No base quality values were provided; no much bigger clone lies one nucleotide off.

The sample's time point label is to be understood as: patch test 3, about 24 weeks after DPC sensitization. The treatment or condition label for this specimen denotes: therapeutic diphenylcyclopropenone sensitization with weekly scalp DPC. At every patch-test visit, the blood draw took place before the patch test was put on. Patients were eligible if aged 18 to 70, diagnosed with alopecia and judged suitable for DPC therapy, and pregnant patients were excluded. Total RNA was extracted from unfractionated whole blood collected in Tempus Blood RNA tubes. Libraries were constructed by RACE. The instrument given in TCRdb is NextSeq 500. During library preparation, unique molecular identifiers were attached to individual cDNA molecules so that TCRs could be counted in a quantitative, reproducible way. From each blood RNA sample, both TCR alpha and TCR beta chains were sequenced. On the study's bioinformatics: Samples had a median of approximately 93,000 TCRs, with a range from roughly 20,000 to 700,000. The Decombinator software suite was used to annotate V, J and CDR3 in the TCR reads. Every sample was subsampled to the same number of TCRs (28,000) for the PS versus PT1 abundance plots. TCRs were defined as expanded if absent before sensitization and observed at least eight times at the 2-week time point. TCRdb ran its own pipeline on the public reads, namely fastp trimming at Q25 and MiXCR clone calling, and kept in-frame beta chains. Under each unique CDR3 protein, matching rows form one entry showing the most common genes and DNA. In this record, the V and J calls reflect TCRdb's handling and not the investigators' own analysis. Within this sample are about 90,000 distinct CDR3 sequences, with approximately 11% of them counted one time only. The ten biggest clones cover around 1.1% of the sample.

In this chain, TRBV28 is recombined with TRBJ1-4, with no confidently assigned D gene. This TCR was recovered from a woman aged 30 to 39 with alopecia areata. Some clones in this sample may be carry-over from other donors' samples. This material consisted of whole blood, taken in connection with sensitization to the hapten diphenylcyclopropenone (DPC). The nucleotides read TGTGCCACCAGGATCGGGTATGAAAAACTGTTTTTT. It specifies CATRIGYEKLFF.